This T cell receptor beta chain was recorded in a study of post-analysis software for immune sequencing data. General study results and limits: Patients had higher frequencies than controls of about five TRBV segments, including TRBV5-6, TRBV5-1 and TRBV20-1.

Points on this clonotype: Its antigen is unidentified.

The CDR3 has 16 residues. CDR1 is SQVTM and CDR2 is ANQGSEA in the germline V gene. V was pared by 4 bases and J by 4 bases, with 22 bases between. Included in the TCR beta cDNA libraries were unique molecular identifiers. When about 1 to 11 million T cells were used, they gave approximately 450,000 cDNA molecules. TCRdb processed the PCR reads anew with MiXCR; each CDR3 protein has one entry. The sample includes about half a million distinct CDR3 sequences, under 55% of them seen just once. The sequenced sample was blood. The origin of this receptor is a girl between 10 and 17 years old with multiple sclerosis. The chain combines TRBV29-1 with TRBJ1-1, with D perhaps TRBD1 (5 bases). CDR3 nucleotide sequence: TGCAGCGTTGCTTTCTGGGGCGGGGGGATGAGCACTGAAGCTTTCTTT. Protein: CSVAFWGGGMSTEAFF.